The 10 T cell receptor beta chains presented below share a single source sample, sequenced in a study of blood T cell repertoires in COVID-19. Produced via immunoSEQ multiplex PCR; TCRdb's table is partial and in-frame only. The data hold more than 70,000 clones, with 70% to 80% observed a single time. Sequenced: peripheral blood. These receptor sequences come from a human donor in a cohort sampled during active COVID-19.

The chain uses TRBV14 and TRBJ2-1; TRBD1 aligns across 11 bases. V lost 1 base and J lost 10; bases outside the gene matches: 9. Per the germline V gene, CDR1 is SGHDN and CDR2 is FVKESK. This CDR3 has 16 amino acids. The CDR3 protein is CASSQVPGTGGDEQFF. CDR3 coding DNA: TGTGCCAGCAGCCAAGTTCCCGGGACAGGGGGGGACGAGCAGTTCTTC.

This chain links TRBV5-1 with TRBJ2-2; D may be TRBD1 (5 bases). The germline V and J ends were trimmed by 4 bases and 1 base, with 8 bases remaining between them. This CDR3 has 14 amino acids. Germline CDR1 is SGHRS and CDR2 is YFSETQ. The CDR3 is CASSGQGNTGELFF. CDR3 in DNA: TGCGCCAGCAGCGGGCAGGGGAACACCGGGGAGCTGTTTTTT.

The CDR3 is CASSRGATLYEQYF. In DNA form, the CDR3 reads TGTGCCAGCAGCCGCGGTGCTACCCTCTACGAGCAGTACTTC. V gene TRBV11-2 combines with J gene TRBJ2-7; D remains unclear. This CDR3 has 14 residues. The V gene lost 5 bases and the J gene lost 3 bases, with 14 bases spanning the gap. The germline V gene encodes CDR1 SGHAT and CDR2 FQNNGV.

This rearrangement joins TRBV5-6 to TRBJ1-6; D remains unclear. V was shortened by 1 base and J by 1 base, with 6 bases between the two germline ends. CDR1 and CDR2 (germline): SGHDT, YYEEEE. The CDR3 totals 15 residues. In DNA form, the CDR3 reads TGTGCCAGCAGCTTGTCCCCTTCCTATAATTCACCCCTCCACTTT. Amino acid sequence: CASSLSPSYNSPLHF.

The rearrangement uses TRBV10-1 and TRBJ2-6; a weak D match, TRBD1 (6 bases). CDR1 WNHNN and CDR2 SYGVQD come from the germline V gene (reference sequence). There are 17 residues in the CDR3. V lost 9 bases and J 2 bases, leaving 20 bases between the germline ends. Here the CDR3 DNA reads TGCGCCAGACTACAGGGAGTTCGTTTCCCTGGGGCCAACGTCCTGACTTTC. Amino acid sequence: CARLQGVRFPGANVLTF.

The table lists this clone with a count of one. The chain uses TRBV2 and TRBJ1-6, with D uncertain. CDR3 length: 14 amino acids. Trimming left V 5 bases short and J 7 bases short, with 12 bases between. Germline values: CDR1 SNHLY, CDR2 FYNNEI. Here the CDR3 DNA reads TGTGCCAGCAGTTCGCTTGGGAGGAATTCACCCCTCCACTTT. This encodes CASSSLGRNSPLHF.

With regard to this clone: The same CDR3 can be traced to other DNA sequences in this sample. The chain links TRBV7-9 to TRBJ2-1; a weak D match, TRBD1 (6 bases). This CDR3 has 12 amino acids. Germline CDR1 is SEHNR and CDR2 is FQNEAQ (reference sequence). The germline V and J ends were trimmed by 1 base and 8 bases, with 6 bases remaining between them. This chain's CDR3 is CASSLEGDEQFF. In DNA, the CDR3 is TGTGCCAGCAGCTTAGAGGGGGATGAGCAGTTCTTC.

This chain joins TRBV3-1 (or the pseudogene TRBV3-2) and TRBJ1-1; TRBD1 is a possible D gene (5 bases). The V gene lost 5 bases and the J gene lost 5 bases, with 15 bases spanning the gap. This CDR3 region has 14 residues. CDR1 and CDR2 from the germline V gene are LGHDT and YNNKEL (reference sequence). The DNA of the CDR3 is TGTGCCAGCAGCTTAGGGACGGGGGATACTGAAGCTTTCTTT. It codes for CASSLGTGDTEAFF.

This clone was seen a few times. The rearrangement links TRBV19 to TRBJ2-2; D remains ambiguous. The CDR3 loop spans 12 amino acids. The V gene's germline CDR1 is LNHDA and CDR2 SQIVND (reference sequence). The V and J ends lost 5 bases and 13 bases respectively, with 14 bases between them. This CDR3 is CASSPGDSWLFF. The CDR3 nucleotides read TGTGCCAGTAGTCCTGGCGACTCCTGGCTGTTTTTT. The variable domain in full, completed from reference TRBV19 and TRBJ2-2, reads DGGITQSPKYLFRKEGQNVTLSCEQNLNHDAMYWYRQDPGQGLRLIYYSQIVNDFQKGDIAEGYSVSREKKESFPLTVTSAQKNPTAFYLCASSPGDSWLFFGEGSRLTVL.

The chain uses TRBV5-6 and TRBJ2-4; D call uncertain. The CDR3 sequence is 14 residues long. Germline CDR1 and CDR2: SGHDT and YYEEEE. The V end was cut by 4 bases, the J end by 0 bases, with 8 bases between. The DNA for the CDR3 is TGTGCCAGCAGCCCCCCACTAGCCAAAAACATTCAGTACTTC. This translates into CASSPPLAKNIQYF.